This is a list of T cell receptor beta chains from one sample in a study of beta chain features in type 1 diabetes. Generated by immunoSEQ multiplex PCR, the TCRdb table keeps only in-frame clones and is missing some. The sample records over 600,000 clones, 9.5% to 15% being singletons. Material: naive CD4+ T cells from blood. The origin of the receptors is a man aged 30 to 45 with type 1 diabetes. Both conserved end residues are part of each CDR3. A D gene is named only where the DNA matches it firmly. Size is stated for part of the rows, as once, few or many counts, or as a class when the clone is expanded.

D: .; size: .; J: TRBJ1-1; V: TRBV29-1; CDR3: CSVRTTNTEAFF; DNA: TGCAGCGTGCGGACGACCAACACTGAAGCTTTCTTT
D: .; size: .; J: TRBJ1-1; V: TRBV7-8; CDR3: CASSLAVTGEAFF; DNA: TGTGCCAGCAGCTTAGCGGTAACAGGTGAAGCTTTCTTT
D: .; size: few; J: TRBJ2-3; V: TRBV7-3; CDR3: CASSRGGLSADTQYF; DNA: TGTGCCAGCAGCCGGGGCGGATTGAGCGCAGATACGCAGTATTTT
D: TRBD1; size: .; J: TRBJ2-7; V: TRBV13; CDR3: CASSSYPGQLIEQYF; DNA: TGTGCCAGCAGCTCCTATCCGGGACAGCTCATCGAGCAGTACTTC
D: .; size: .; J: TRBJ1-5; V: TRBV9; CDR3: CASSVGPLQPQHF; DNA: TGTGCCAGCAGCGTGGGCCCCCTTCAGCCCCAGCATTTT
D: .; size: .; J: TRBJ2-2; V: TRBV7-9; CDR3: CASSLVGQANTGELFF; DNA: TGTGCCAGCAGCTTAGTTGGGCAGGCGAACACCGGGGAGCTGTTTTTT
D: .; size: .; J: TRBJ2-5; V: TRBV7-9; CDR3: CASSLGSASGTQYF; DNA: TGTGCCAGCAGCTTAGGCTCGGCAAGCGGGACCCAGTACTTC
D: TRBD1; size: few; J: TRBJ2-7; V: TRBV9; CDR3: CASSPRTGGIEQYF; DNA: TGTGCCAGCAGCCCCCGGACAGGGGGGATCGAGCAGTACTTC
D: .; size: .; J: TRBJ1-2; V: TRBV29-1; CDR3: CSVARDRNYGYTF; DNA: TGCAGCGTTGCTCGCGACAGGAACTATGGCTACACCTTC
D: .; size: few; J: TRBJ2-2; V: TRBV9; CDR3: CASSVGVDGELFF; DNA: TGTGCCAGCAGCGTAGGGGTCGACGGGGAGCTGTTTTTT
D: TRBD2; size: .; J: TRBJ2-7; V: TRBV7-9; CDR3: CASIPVGGTPEQYF; DNA: TGTGCCAGCATCCCCGTCGGGGGGACGCCCGAGCAGTACTTC
D: .; size: few; J: TRBJ1-2; V: TRBV4-3; CDR3: CASSQGFAGQIYGYTF; DNA: TGCGCCAGCAGCCAAGGTTTTGCAGGACAGATCTATGGCTACACCTTC
D: .; size: few; J: TRBJ1-5; V: TRBV29-1; CDR3: CSVGTDSSNQPQHF; DNA: TGCAGCGTTGGTACCGATTCCTCTAATCAGCCCCAGCATTTT
D: TRBD1; size: .; J: TRBJ1-6; V: TRBV7-3; CDR3: CASSLDRDNSPLHF; DNA: TGTGCCAGCAGCTTGGACAGGGATAATTCACCCCTCCACTTT
D: TRBD2; size: .; J: TRBJ2-5; V: TRBV15; CDR3: CATSRAGLPETQYF; DNA: TGTGCCACCAGCAGAGCGGGACTACCAGAGACCCAGTACTTC
D: TRBD1; size: few; J: TRBJ1-5; V: TRBV6-6; CDR3: CASTHRGGSDQPQHF; DNA: TGTGCCAGCACCCACAGGGGAGGAAGCGATCAGCCCCAGCATTTT
D: .; size: .; J: TRBJ1-5; V: TRBV28; CDR3: CASSLGRGSNQPQHF; DNA: TGTGCCAGCAGTTTGGGGAGGGGAAGCAATCAGCCCCAGCATTTT
D: .; size: few; J: TRBJ2-6; V: TRBV28; CDR3: CASSSPQLSGANVLTF; DNA: TGTGCCAGCAGTTCCCCACAGCTCTCTGGGGCCAACGTCCTGACTTTC
D: .; size: few; J: TRBJ1-2; V: TRBV29-1; CDR3: CSVSHLYTGGYTF; DNA: TGCAGCGTTTCGCACCTCTACACGGGAGGCTACACCTTC
D: .; size: few; J: TRBJ1-2; V: TRBV10-3; CDR3: CAISELADYIYGYTF; DNA: TGTGCCATCAGTGAGTTAGCAGATTATATCTATGGCTACACCTTC
D: .; size: .; J: TRBJ1-5; V: TRBV6-1; CDR3: CASLLGGSGQPQHF; DNA: TGTGCCAGCCTATTGGGGGGATCGGGTCAGCCCCAGCATTTT
D: .; size: .; J: TRBJ1-1; V: TRBV6-5; CDR3: CASSPLMNTEAFF; DNA: TGTGCCAGCAGCCCCTTGATGAACACTGAAGCTTTCTTT
D: TRBD1; size: few; J: TRBJ1-4; V: TRBV7-2; CDR3: CASRKGQAGEKLFF; DNA: TGTGCCAGCAGAAAGGGACAGGCTGGCGAAAAACTGTTTTTT
D: TRBD1; size: .; J: TRBJ1-1; V: TRBV7-9; CDR3: CASRLGQQEGTEAFF; DNA: TGTGCCAGCAGATTGGGACAGCAAGAAGGGACTGAAGCTTTCTTT
D: .; size: few; J: TRBJ2-1; V: TRBV5-6; CDR3: CASSLGQIQYNEQFF; DNA: TGTGCCAGCAGCCTTGGACAGATCCAATACAATGAGCAGTTCTTC
D: TRBD2; size: few; J: TRBJ2-1; V: TRBV7-3; CDR3: CASSASPGLAAEQFF; DNA: TGTGCCAGCAGCGCCTCACCGGGACTAGCGGCCGAGCAGTTCTTC
D: TRBD1; size: few; J: TRBJ1-1; V: TRBV12-5; CDR3: CASGPRTGGKAFF; DNA: TGTGCTAGTGGTCCCCGGACAGGGGGAAAAGCTTTCTTT
D: TRBD1; size: .; J: TRBJ1-6; V: TRBV11-2; CDR3: CASSLRRDRVEPLHF; DNA: TGTGCCAGCAGCTTACGCCGGGACAGGGTTGAGCCCCTCCACTTT
D: .; size: .; J: TRBJ2-7; V: TRBV7-2; CDR3: CASSLSILGVTPYEQYF; DNA: TGTGCCAGCAGCCTCTCCATATTGGGGGTTACACCCTACGAGCAGTACTTC
D: .; size: .; J: TRBJ2-7; V: TRBV5-4; CDR3: CASSFSSGFAYEQYF; DNA: TGTGCCAGCAGCTTCAGTAGCGGCTTCGCCTACGAGCAGTACTTC
D: TRBD1; size: .; J: TRBJ1-2; V: TRBV6-5; CDR3: CASSSRTGSYGYTF; DNA: TGTGCCAGCAGTTCTCGGACAGGAAGCTATGGCTACACCTTC
D: TRBD2; size: .; J: TRBJ2-1; V: TRBV2; CDR3: CASSERSILAGESGNEQFF; DNA: TGTGCCAGCAGTGAACGATCCATTCTAGCGGGGGAGTCGGGGAATGAGCAGTTCTTC
D: .; size: .; J: TRBJ1-5; V: TRBV18; CDR3: CASSEGENQPQHF; DNA: TGTGCCAGCTCCGAGGGGGAGAATCAGCCCCAGCATTTT
D: .; size: few; J: TRBJ2-1; V: TRBV11-3; CDR3: CASSRSGGPTPQFF; DNA: TGTGCCAGCAGCCGTTCGGGTGGTCCGACACCGCAGTTCTTC
D: .; size: .; J: TRBJ2-4; V: TRBV4-1; CDR3: CASSLPGTRVPKNIQYF; DNA: TGCGCCAGCAGCCTCCCCGGGACCAGGGTTCCCAAAAACATTCAGTACTTC
D: TRBD1; size: few; J: TRBJ1-1; V: TRBV7-2; CDR3: CASSLVGTVPNTEAFF; DNA: TGTGCCAGCAGCTTAGTAGGGACAGTGCCGAACACTGAAGCTTTCTTT
D: TRBD2; size: .; J: TRBJ2-1; V: TRBV14; CDR3: CASSPSLGLADNEQFF; DNA: TGTGCCAGCAGCCCATCCCTCGGACTAGCCGACAATGAGCAGTTCTTC
D: .; size: .; J: TRBJ2-6; V: TRBV5-1; CDR3: CASSLVSGANVLTF; DNA: TGCGCCAGCAGCTTGGTCTCTGGGGCCAACGTCCTGACTTTC
D: TRBD1; size: .; J: TRBJ1-2; V: TRBV9; CDR3: CASSVEVGGSYGYTF; DNA: TGTGCCAGCAGCGTAGAAGTAGGGGGCAGCTATGGCTACACCTTC
D: .; size: .; J: TRBJ1-2; V: TRBV27; CDR3: CASSLSSASYGYTF; DNA: TGTGCCAGCAGTTTATCGTCAGCTTCCTATGGCTACACCTTC
D: TRBD2; size: .; J: TRBJ2-1; V: TRBV4-3; CDR3: CASSQEPAGGLYNEQFF; DNA: TGCGCCAGCAGCCAAGAGCCAGCGGGGGGGCTCTACAATGAGCAATTCTTC
D: .; size: .; J: TRBJ2-2; V: TRBV13; CDR3: CASSFDKPTGELFF; DNA: TGTGCCAGCAGCTTTGACAAGCCCACCGGGGAGCTGTTTTTT
D: .; size: few; J: TRBJ1-4; V: TRBV30; CDR3: CAWSGQEGEKLFF; DNA: TGTGCCTGGAGCGGCCAGGAGGGTGAAAAACTGTTTTTT
D: .; size: few; J: TRBJ1-1; V: TRBV9; CDR3: CASSVGETNTEAFF; DNA: TGTGCCAGCAGCGTAGGAGAAACGAACACTGAAGCTTTCTTT
D: TRBD1; size: .; J: TRBJ1-4; V: TRBV2; CDR3: CASIRQGNEKLFF; DNA: TGTGCCAGCATTCGACAGGGAAATGAAAAACTGTTTTTT
D: .; size: .; J: TRBJ2-7; V: TRBV6-5; CDR3: CASSGPQGYEQYF; DNA: TGTGCCAGCAGTGGCCCTCAGGGCTACGAGCAGTACTTC
D: .; size: .; J: TRBJ2-5; V: TRBV11-2; CDR3: CASSSGADQVTQYF; DNA: TGTGCCAGCAGCTCAGGGGCAGACCAGGTGACCCAGTACTTC
D: .; size: .; J: TRBJ2-3; V: TRBV10-3; CDR3: CAINDGDPSTDTQYF; DNA: TGTGCCATCAACGACGGTGACCCTAGCACAGATACGCAGTATTTT
D: TRBD1; size: .; J: TRBJ1-1; V: TRBV6-5; CDR3: CASRGQRRTEAFF; DNA: TGTGCCAGCAGGGGACAGCGGAGAACTGAAGCTTTCTTT
D: .; size: few; J: TRBJ1-2; V: TRBV19; CDR3: CASTQSREGYTF; DNA: TGTGCCAGTACCCAATCCCGGGAAGGCTACACCTTC
D: .; size: .; J: TRBJ2-1; V: TRBV9; CDR3: CASSSGPGLTANEQFF; DNA: TGTGCCAGCAGCTCGGGCCCGGGACTGACGGCCAATGAGCAGTTCTTC
D: .; size: .; J: TRBJ2-7; V: TRBV6-5; CDR3: CASSRKGGYEQYF; DNA: TGTGCCAGCAGCAGAAAAGGAGGTTACGAGCAGTACTTC
D: .; size: .; J: TRBJ2-1; V: TRBV10-1; CDR3: CASGTEANEQFF; DNA: TGCGCCAGCGGGACCGAGGCTAATGAGCAGTTCTTC
D: .; size: few; J: TRBJ2-4; V: TRBV6-9; CDR3: CASRPRKNIQYF; DNA: TGTGCCAGCAGGCCCCGTAAAAACATTCAGTACTTC